Shown below are 24 T cell receptor beta chains from a single sample sequenced in a study of CXCR3-negative and CXCR3-positive naive CD8 T cells. Preparation of TRB cDNA libraries relied on 5' RACE carrying UMI labels. Following a re-call of the 5' RACE reads, TCRdb has one entry per CDR3 protein and lacks DNA. This sample's table has tens of thousands of distinct CDR3 sequences. The sample comprised naive CXCR3- CD8+ T cells from blood. Subset reported: CD45RO-CCR7+CD27+CD95- naive CD8+ T cells lacking CXCR3 (TNR3-). The receptors were gathered from a human donor in good health. Some clones in this sample may be carry-over from other donors' samples.

Measured by frequency, this clonotype is medium-sized. The chain is built from TRBV10-1 and TRBJ1-5; TCRdb's D call of TRBD1 is untestable without DNA. Germline V gives CDR1 WNHNN, CDR2 SYGVQD (reference sequence). The CDR3 covers 15 residues. CDR3: CASRRSLLADQPQHF.

CDR3 loop: CASSENRGELNTEAFF. This sequence joins TRBV10-1 and TRBJ1-1; there is no DNA to check the TCRdb D call of TRBD1. The CDR3 runs 16 residues. Germline loops: CDR1 WNHNN, CDR2 SYGVQD (reference sequence).

The J gene is TRBJ2-1, the V gene TRBV4-1; with no DNA, the TCRdb D assignment of TRBD1 cannot be verified. The CDR3 sequence is 13 residues long. The germline CDR1 and CDR2 sequences are MGHRA and YSYEKL. The CDR3: CASSHGGYNEQFF.

The chain is built from TRBV7-9 and TRBJ2-3; the D call from TCRdb, TRBD2, cannot be confirmed without DNA. Germline V gives CDR1 SEHNR, CDR2 FQNEAQ (reference sequence). The CDR3 extends over 17 amino acids. The CDR3 loop reads CASTEILAGGPTDTQYF.

The V gene is TRBV12-3 or TRBV12-4, the J gene TRBJ1-2. This CDR3 has 15 amino acids. CDR3 amino acids: CASSLSPGLNYGYTF.

The J gene is TRBJ1-1, the V gene TRBV4-2; TCRdb lists TRBD1, though no DNA is available to test this call. The germline V gene encodes CDR1 LGHNA and CDR2 YNFKEQ. The CDR3 runs 14 residues. The CDR3 sequence is CASSTLTGPTEAFF.

The chain joins TRBV7-9 to TRBJ2-7; lacking DNA, the TRBD1 call made by TCRdb goes unchecked. The CDR3 length is 14 residues. CDR1 is SEHNR, CDR2 FQNEAQ, per germline (reference sequence). This chain's CDR3 is CASSLPGISYEQYF.

The rearrangement links TRBV7-8 to TRBJ2-1; TCRdb designates TRBD2, a call that cannot be tested without DNA. The CDR3 has 16 residues. Germline CDR1 is SGHVS and CDR2 is FQNEAQ. The CDR3 reads CASSLGWRGVYNEQFF.

The rearrangement joins TRBV9 to TRBJ2-7; checking the TCRdb D call of TRBD2 is not possible without DNA. The CDR3 runs 13 residues. Germline V CDR1 and CDR2: SGDLS, YYNGEE. Here the CDR3 reads CASSGGGSYEQYF.

V usage is TRBV15 and J usage is TRBJ2-2; TCRdb picks TRBD1, but there is no DNA to check that call. This CDR3 is 16 amino acids long. Germline V gene sequence: CDR1 LNHNV, CDR2 YYDKDF (reference sequence). CDR3 loop: CATSREQEGPTGELFF. Together with reference TRBV15 and TRBJ2-2, the CDR3 gives the full variable domain: DAMVIQNPRYQVTQFGKPVTLSCSQTLNHNVMYWYQQKSSQAPKLLFHYYDKDFNNEADTPDNFQSRRPNTSFCFLDIRSPGLGDTAMYLCATSREQEGPTGELFFGEGSRLTVL.

The chain uses TRBV19 and TRBJ2-1. Germline loops: CDR1 LNHDA, CDR2 SQIVND (reference sequence). This CDR3 has 15 amino acids. The CDR3 protein is CASIWSGGSYNEQFF.

This chain uses TRBV5-1 with TRBJ2-7. CDR3 length equals 15 residues. Per germline, CDR1 SGHRS and CDR2 YFSETQ. This chain's CDR3 is CASSLGKLLVYEQYF.

V is TRBV20-1 and J is TRBJ1-6; TCRdb returns TRBD1, unconfirmable since there is no DNA. The CDR3 is made up of 18 amino acids. Germline lookup yields CDR1 DFQATT and CDR2 SNEGSKA (reference sequence). The CDR3 loop reads CSAMLGGSLSSYNSPLQF.

The chain uses TRBV20-1 and TRBJ2-1; TCRdb outputs TRBD1, but without DNA this stays unchecked. Germline CDR1 and CDR2: DFQATT and SNEGSKA (reference sequence). This CDR3 has 13 amino acids. CDR3 in amino acids: CSARAPSYNEQFF.

The chain is built from TRBV7-9 and TRBJ2-2; TCRdb picks TRBD1, but there is no DNA to check that call. The V gene's germline CDR1 is SEHNR and CDR2 FQNEAQ (reference sequence). This CDR3 has 12 residues. CDR3 loop: CARGRNTGELFF.

This chain uses TRBV5-1 with TRBJ1-1; the D call from TCRdb, TRBD1, cannot be confirmed without DNA. The CDR3 runs to 14 residues. Germline CDR1 is SGHRS and CDR2 is YFSETQ. CDR3 sequence reads: CASSLGGVNTEAFF.

This sequence joins TRBV7-3 and TRBJ2-3; TCRdb's D call, TRBD2, is unchecked because there is no DNA. Per germline, CDR1 SGHTA and CDR2 FQGTGA. The CDR3 is 15 amino acids. The CDR3 sequence is CASSSIAGPTDTQYF. Full variable domain (outside the CDR3, taken from reference TRBV7-3 and TRBJ2-3): GAGVSQTPSNKVTEKGKYVELRCDPISGHTALYWYRQSLGQGPEFLIYFQGTGAADDSGLPNDRFFAVRPEGSVSTLKIQRTERGDSAVYLCASSSIAGPTDTQYFGPGTRLTVL.

The rearrangement uses TRBV7-9 and TRBJ2-7; TCRdb's D call of TRBD2 is untestable without DNA. CDR3 length equals 16 residues. Germline lookup yields CDR1 SEHNR and CDR2 FQNEAQ (reference sequence). CDR3 amino acids: CASSWEGASGSYEQYF.

The chain employs TRBV5-1 and TRBJ2-1; the TRBD1 assignment by TCRdb is unverifiable without DNA. The length of the CDR3 is 17 residues. Germline CDR1 SGHRS, CDR2 YFSETQ. The CDR3 is CASSLAPRQGPYNEQFF.

The chain carries TRBV5-1 and TRBJ2-7; there is no DNA to check the TCRdb D call of TRBD1. Germline V gene lookup returns CDR1 SGHRS and CDR2 YFSETQ. The CDR3 is 15 amino acids. The CDR3 loop reads CASSLSTGQTYEQYF.

This sequence joins TRBV28 and TRBJ2-5; TCRdb's assignment of TRBD1 cannot be checked, as there is no DNA. The germline V gene has CDR1 MDHEN and CDR2 SYDVKM. CDR3 size: 16 residues. This CDR3 reads CASSLGNGAMEETQYF.

This chain links TRBV29-1 with TRBJ2-2. This CDR3 contains 11 residues. CDR1 SQVTM and CDR2 ANQGSEA come from the germline V gene. The CDR3 loop is CSVEAFGELFF.

The CDR3 region is CSVEGGQRGYNEQFF. The V gene is TRBV29-1, the J gene TRBJ2-1; the TRBD2 assignment by TCRdb is unverifiable without DNA. CDR3 length equals 15 residues. CDR1 is SQVTM, CDR2 ANQGSEA, per germline.

The genes are TRBV2 and TRBJ2-3; TCRdb returns TRBD2, unconfirmable since there is no DNA. The germline V gene encodes CDR1 SNHLY and CDR2 FYNNEI. The CDR3 runs 15 residues. The CDR3 loop is CASSVSGPRTDTQYF.